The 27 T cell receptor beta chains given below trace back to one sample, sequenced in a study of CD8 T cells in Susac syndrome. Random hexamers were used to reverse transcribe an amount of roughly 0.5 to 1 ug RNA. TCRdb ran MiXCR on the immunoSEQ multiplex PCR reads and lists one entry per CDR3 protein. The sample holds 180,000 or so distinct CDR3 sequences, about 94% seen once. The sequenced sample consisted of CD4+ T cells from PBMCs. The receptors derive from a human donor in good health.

The CDR3 DNA follows: TGTGCCACCAGTGAGCAGAGTTATGGCTACACCTTC. It yields the protein CATSEQSYGYTF. The chain joins TRBV24-1 to TRBJ1-2; D not resolved. Germline V gene data show CDR1 as KGHDR and CDR2 as SFDVKD. CDR3 length equals 12 residues. Trimming shortened V by 4 bases and J by 5 bases, and 7 bases separated the two germline ends.

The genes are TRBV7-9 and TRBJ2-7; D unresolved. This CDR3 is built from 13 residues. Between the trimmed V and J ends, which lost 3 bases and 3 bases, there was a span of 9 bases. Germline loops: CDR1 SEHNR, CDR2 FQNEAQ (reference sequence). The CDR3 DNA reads TGTGCCAGCAGCTTTAGTCCGAGCTACGAGCAGTACTTC. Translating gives CASSFSPSYEQYF.

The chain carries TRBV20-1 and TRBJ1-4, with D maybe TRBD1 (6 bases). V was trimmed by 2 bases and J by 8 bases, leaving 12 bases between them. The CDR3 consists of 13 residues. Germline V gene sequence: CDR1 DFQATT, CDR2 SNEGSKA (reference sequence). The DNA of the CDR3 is TGCAGTGCTAGACAGGGGCTAGGCGAAAAACTGTTTTTT. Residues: CSARQGLGEKLFF.

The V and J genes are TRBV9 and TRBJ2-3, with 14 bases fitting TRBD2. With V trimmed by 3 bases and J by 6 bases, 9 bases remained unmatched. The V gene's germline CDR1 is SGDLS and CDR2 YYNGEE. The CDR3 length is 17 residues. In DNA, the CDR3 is TGTGCCAGCAGCGCCCAACCCGGGACTAGCGGGGGTGATACGCAGTATTTT. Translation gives CASSAQPGTSGGDTQYF.

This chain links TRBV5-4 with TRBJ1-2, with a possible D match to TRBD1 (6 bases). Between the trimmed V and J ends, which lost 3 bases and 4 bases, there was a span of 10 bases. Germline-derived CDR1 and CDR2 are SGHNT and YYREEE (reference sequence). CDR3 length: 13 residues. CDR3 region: CASSSRDIYGYTF. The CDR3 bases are TGTGCCAGCAGCTCTCGGGACATCTATGGCTACACCTTC.

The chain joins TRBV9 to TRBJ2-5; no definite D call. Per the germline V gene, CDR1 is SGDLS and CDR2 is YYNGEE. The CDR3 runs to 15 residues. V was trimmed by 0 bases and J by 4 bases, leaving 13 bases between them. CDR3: CASSVGNVASETQYF. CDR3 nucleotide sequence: TGTGCCAGCAGCGTAGGAAACGTAGCCTCAGAGACCCAGTACTTC.

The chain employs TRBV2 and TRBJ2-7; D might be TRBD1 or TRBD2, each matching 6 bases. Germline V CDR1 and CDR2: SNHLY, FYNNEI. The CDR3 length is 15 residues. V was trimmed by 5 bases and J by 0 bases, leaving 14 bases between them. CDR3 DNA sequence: TGTGCCAGCAGTCGAGGAGGGACACCCTCCTACGAGCAGTACTTC. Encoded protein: CASSRGGTPSYEQYF.

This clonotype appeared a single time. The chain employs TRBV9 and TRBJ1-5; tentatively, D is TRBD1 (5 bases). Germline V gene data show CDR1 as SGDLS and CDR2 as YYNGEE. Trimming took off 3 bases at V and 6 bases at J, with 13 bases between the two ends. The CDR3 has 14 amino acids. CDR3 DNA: TGTGCCAGCAGCGCCCTACAGGAGGGTCAGCCCCAGCATTTT. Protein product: CASSALQEGQPQHF.

DNA of the CDR3: TGTGCCAGCAGCTTAAGGGCCCTAGGGTCCTACGAGCAGTACTTC. Translation: CASSLRALGSYEQYF. The V gene is TRBV11-2, the J gene TRBJ2-7; no clear D. The CDR3 runs to 15 residues. V lost 2 bases, J lost 1 base, and 12 bases lay in between. The germline gives CDR1 SGHAT, CDR2 FQNNGV.

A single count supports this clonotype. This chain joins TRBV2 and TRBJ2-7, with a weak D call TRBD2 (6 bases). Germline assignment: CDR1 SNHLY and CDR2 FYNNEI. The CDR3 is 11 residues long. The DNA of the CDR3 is TGTGCCAGCAGAGGGGCCGGCGGGGTTATAGTC. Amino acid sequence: CASRGAGGVIV.

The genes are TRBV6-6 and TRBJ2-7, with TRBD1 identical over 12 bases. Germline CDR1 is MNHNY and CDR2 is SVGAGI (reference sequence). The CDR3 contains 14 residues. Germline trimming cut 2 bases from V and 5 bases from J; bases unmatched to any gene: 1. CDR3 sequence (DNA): TGTGCCAGCAGTTACGGGGACAGGGGGCACGAGCAGTACTTC. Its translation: CASSYGDRGHEQYF.

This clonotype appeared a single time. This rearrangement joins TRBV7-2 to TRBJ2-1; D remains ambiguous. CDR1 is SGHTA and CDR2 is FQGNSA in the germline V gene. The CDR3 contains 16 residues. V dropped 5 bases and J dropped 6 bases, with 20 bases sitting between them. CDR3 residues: CASSPLGPAASNEQFF. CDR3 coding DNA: TGTGCCAGCAGCCCACTTGGGCCGGCGGCATCCAATGAGCAGTTCTTC. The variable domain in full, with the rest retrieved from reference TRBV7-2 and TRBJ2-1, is GAGVSQSPSNKVTEKGKDVELRCDPISGHTALYWYRQSLGQGLEFLIYFQGNSAPDKSGLPSDRFSAERTGGSVSTLTIQRTQQEDSAVYLCASSPLGPAASNEQFFGPGTRLTVL.

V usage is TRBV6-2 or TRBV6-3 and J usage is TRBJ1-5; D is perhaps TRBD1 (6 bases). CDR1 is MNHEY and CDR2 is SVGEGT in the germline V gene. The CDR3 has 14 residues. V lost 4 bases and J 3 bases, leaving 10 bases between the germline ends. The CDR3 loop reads CASSFRGPNQPQHF. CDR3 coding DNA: TGTGCCAGCAGTTTCCGGGGGCCCAATCAGCCCCAGCATTTT.

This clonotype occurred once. DNA of the CDR3: TGCGCCAGCAGCTTGAGCGCCGGGACAGGGTATGAGCAGTACTTC. Protein sequence: CASSLSAGTGYEQYF. V is TRBV5-1 and J is TRBJ2-7, with TRBD1 matching over 9 bases. Germline loops: CDR1 SGHRS, CDR2 YFSETQ. CDR3 length: 15 amino acids. With 1 base clipped from V and 7 bases from J, the junction kept 9 bases outside the gene matches.

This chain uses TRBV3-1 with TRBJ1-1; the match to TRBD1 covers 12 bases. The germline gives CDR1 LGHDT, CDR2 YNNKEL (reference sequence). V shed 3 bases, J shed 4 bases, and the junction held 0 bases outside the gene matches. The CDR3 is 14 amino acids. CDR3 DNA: TGTGCCAGCAGCCAGGGACAGGGGGCCACTGAAGCTTTCTTT. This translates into CASSQGQGATEAFF. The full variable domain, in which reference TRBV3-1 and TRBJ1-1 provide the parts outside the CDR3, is DTAVSQTPKYLVTQMGNDKSIKCEQNLGHDTMYWYKQDSKKFLKIMFSYNNKELIINETVPNRFSPKSPDKAHLNLHINSLELGDSAVYFCASSQGQGATEAFFGQGTRLTVV.

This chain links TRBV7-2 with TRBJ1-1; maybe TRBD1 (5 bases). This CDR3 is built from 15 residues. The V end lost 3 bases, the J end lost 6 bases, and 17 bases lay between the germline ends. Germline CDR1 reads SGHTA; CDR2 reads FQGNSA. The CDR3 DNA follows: TGTGCCAGCAGCTTGAGGGGTGTAGTTTTTGCTGAAGCTTTCTTT. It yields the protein CASSLRGVVFAEAFF. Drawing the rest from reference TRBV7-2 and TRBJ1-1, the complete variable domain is GAGVSQSPSNKVTEKGKDVELRCDPISGHTALYWYRQSLGQGLEFLIYFQGNSAPDKSGLPSDRFSAERTGGSVSTLTIQRTQQEDSAVYLCASSLRGVVFAEAFFGQGTRLTVV.

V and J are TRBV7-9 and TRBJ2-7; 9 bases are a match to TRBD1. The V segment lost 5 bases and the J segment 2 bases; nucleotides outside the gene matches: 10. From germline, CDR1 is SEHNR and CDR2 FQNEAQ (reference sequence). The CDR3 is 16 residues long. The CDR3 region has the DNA TGTGCCAGCAGCGGGTCCGGGACAGGGCTTACCTACGAGCAGTACTTC. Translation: CASSGSGTGLTYEQYF.

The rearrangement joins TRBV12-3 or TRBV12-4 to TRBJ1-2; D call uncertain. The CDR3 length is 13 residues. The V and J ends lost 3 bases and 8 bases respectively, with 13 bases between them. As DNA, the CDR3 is TGTGCCAGCAGTTTCCCGACCCGGGGAGGCTACACCTTC. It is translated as CASSFPTRGGYTF.

CDR3 sequence reads: CAISESSGNTEAFF. The CDR3 nucleotides are TGTGCCATCAGTGAGTCTTCAGGGAACACTGAAGCTTTCTTT. The chain couples TRBV10-3 to TRBJ1-1; D unresolved. This CDR3 is 14 amino acids long. V was cut by 0 bases and J by 1 base, with 6 bases left in between. Germline V gives CDR1 ENHRY, CDR2 SYGVKD.

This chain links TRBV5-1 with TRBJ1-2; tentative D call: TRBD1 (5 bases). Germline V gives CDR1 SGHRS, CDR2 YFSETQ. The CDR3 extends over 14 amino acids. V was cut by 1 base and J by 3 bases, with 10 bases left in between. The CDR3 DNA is TGCGCCAGCAGCTTGAGTGGGGCGTACTATGGCTACACCTTC. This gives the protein CASSLSGAYYGYTF.

CDR3 in amino acids: CSAGPQRGPPYEQYF. The CDR3, as DNA: TGCAGTGCTGGTCCCCAGCGGGGGCCTCCTTACGAGCAGTACTTC. The V and J genes are TRBV20-1 and TRBJ2-7; 8 bases align to TRBD2. The V gene end was trimmed by 5 bases and the J gene end by 4 bases; junction bases not matched to a gene: 13. Germline loops: CDR1 DFQATT, CDR2 SNEGSKA (reference sequence). The CDR3 is 15 residues long.

This CDR3 is CSARDQKGTDTQYF. CDR3 sequence (DNA): TGCAGTGCTAGAGATCAGAAGGGGACAGATACGCAGTATTTT. The chain links TRBV20-1 to TRBJ2-3, with D possibly TRBD1 on 5 matching bases. From germline, CDR1 is DFQATT and CDR2 SNEGSKA (reference sequence). Trimming removed 0 bases at V and 3 bases at J, with 10 bases between. The CDR3 has 14 amino acids.

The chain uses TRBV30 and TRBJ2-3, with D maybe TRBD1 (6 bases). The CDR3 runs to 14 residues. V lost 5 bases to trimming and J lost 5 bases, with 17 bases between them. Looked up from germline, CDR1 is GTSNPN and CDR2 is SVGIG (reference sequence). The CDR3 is CAWSGTQTGDTQYF. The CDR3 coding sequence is TGTGCCTGGTCCGGGACACAAACGGGAGATACGCAGTATTTT.

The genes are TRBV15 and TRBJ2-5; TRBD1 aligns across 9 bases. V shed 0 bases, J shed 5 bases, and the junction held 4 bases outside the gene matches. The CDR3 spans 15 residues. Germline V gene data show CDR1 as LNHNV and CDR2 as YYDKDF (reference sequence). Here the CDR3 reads CATSRDRDRDETQYF. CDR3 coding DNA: TGTGCCACCAGCAGAGACCGGGACAGGGACGAGACCCAGTACTTC.

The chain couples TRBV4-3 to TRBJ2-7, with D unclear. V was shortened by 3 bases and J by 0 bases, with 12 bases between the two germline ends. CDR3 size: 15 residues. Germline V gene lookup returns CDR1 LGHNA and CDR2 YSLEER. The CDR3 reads CASSQGPDGSYEQYF. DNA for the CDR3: TGCGCCAGCAGCCAGGGCCCGGACGGCTCCTACGAGCAGTACTTC.

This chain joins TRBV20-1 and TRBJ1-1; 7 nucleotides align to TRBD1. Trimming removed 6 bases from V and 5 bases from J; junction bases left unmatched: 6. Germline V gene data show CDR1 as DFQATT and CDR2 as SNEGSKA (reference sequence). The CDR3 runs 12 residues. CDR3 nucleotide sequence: TGCAGTGCCCGGGACAGCGCTACTGAAGCTTTCTTT. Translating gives CSARDSATEAFF.

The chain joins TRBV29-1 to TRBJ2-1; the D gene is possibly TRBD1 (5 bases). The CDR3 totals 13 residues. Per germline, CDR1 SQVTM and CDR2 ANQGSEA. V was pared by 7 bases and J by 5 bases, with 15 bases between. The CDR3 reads CSATPDRNNEQFF. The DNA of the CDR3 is TGCAGCGCCACCCCTGACAGAAACAATGAGCAGTTCTTC.